What follows are 30 T cell receptor beta chains derived from one specimen sequenced in a study of cytomegalovirus exposure and HLA in healthy donors. PCR used 60 Vbeta primers and 13 Jbeta primers. TCRdb's table, derived via immunoSEQ multiplex PCR, lists solely in-frame clones and lacks some. The sample includes 200,000 to 250,000 clones, 65% to 75% of them seen just once. The specimen sequenced was PBMCs. The receptor set was obtained from a woman aged 30 to 39 in good health and CMV-seronegative.

V and J are TRBV29-1 and TRBJ1-2, with D tentatively TRBD1 (5 bases). CDR1 SQVTM and CDR2 ANQGSEA come from the germline V gene. V was trimmed by 5 bases and J by 8 bases, leaving 9 bases between them. This CDR3 region has 10 residues. Here the CDR3 DNA reads TGCAGCGTTTTAGGGGAAGGCTACACCTTC. This codes for CSVLGEGYTF.

The CDR3 reads CAWSLWGGSMYEQYF. As DNA, the CDR3 is TGTGCCTGGTCCCTCTGGGGGGGGAGTATGTACGAGCAGTACTTC. The chain carries TRBV30 and TRBJ2-7, with 7 bases that match TRBD2. CDR3 length equals 15 residues. Germline V CDR1 and CDR2: GTSNPN, SVGIG (reference sequence). V dropped 5 bases and J dropped 4; count of bases not matched to a gene: 14.

J is TRBJ2-7 and V is TRBV4-1, with 10 bases aligning to TRBD1. The length of the CDR3 is 15 residues. V lost 1 base, J lost 5 bases, and 5 bases stayed unmatched. CDR1 and CDR2 (germline): MGHRA, YSYEKL. In nucleotides, the CDR3 is TGCGCCAGCAGCCAAGGACAGGGGGCCCTCCACGAGCAGTACTTC. Protein: CASSQGQGALHEQYF.

The gene calls are TRBV7-3 and TRBJ1-1; D is possibly TRBD1 (5 bases). CDR1 and CDR2 (germline): SGHTA, FQGTGA. The V and J ends lost 5 bases and 0 bases respectively, with 10 bases between them. This CDR3 region has 14 residues. The chain's CDR3 is CASSAAGLNTEAFF. The CDR3 DNA sequence: TGTGCCAGCAGCGCAGCGGGGCTGAACACTGAAGCTTTCTTT.

The rearrangement uses TRBV7-2 and TRBJ2-1; 10 positions agree with TRBD2. CDR1 and CDR2 (germline): SGHTA, FQGNSA. CDR3 size: 14 residues. Trimming at V came to 5 bases and at J to 7 bases, leaving 5 bases not matched to a gene. The CDR3 protein is CASSRTSGSNEQFF. CDR3 nucleotide sequence: TGTGCCAGCAGCAGGACTAGCGGATCTAATGAGCAGTTCTTC. The entire variable domain, with the rest obtained from reference TRBV7-2 and TRBJ2-1, is as follows: GAGVSQSPSNKVTEKGKDVELRCDPISGHTALYWYRQSLGQGLEFLIYFQGNSAPDKSGLPSDRFSAERTGGSVSTLTIQRTQQEDSAVYLCASSRTSGSNEQFFGPGTRLTVL.

This clone was observed a few times. V gene TRBV6-1 combines with J gene TRBJ1-1, with D uncertain. Germline CDR1 reads MNHNS; CDR2 reads SASEGT. With 1 base removed from V and 0 bases from J, the gap between germline ends came to 3 bases. This CDR3 has 13 amino acids. CDR3 amino acids: CASSEGVNTEAFF. In DNA, the CDR3 is TGTGCCAGCAGTGAAGGAGTGAACACTGAAGCTTTCTTT.

The gene calls are TRBV6-1 and TRBJ2-7; 9 nucleotides match TRBD1. The length of the CDR3 is 16 residues. The germline V gene encodes CDR1 MNHNS and CDR2 SASEGT. The V segment lost 0 bases and the J segment 0 bases; nucleotides outside the gene matches: 3. CDR3 protein: CASSEAGQGSSYEQYF. For the CDR3, the DNA is TGTGCCAGCAGTGAAGCGGGACAGGGCAGCTCCTACGAGCAGTACTTC.

In regard to this clone: The junction and the germline gene differ at one end; a read error may be behind it. The chain carries TRBV7-9 and TRBJ1-5, with a weak D call TRBD1 (5 bases). The CDR3 covers 16 residues. The germline V gene encodes CDR1 SEHNR and CDR2 FQNEAQ (reference sequence). The CDR3 protein is CSSSPATPIGVQPQHF. In DNA, the CDR3 is TGTTCCAGCAGCCCCGCGACTCCAATAGGGGTTCAGCCCCAGCATTTT.

This clone has only one observation. The chain uses TRBV7-9 and TRBJ1-2, with D possibly being TRBD1 (5 bases). The CDR3 has 16 residues. Germline V gene sequence: CDR1 SEHNR, CDR2 FQNEAQ (reference sequence). Trimming took off 2 bases at V and 0 bases at J, with 13 bases between the two ends. This CDR3 reads CASSLLGAATNYGYTF. The CDR3 region has the DNA TGTGCCAGCAGCTTATTAGGGGCAGCAACTAACTATGGCTACACCTTC. Combining the CDR3 with reference TRBV7-9 and TRBJ1-2 gives the whole variable domain DTGVSQNPRHKITKRGQNVTFRCDPISEHNRLYWYRQTLGQGPEFLTYFQNEAQLEKSRLLSDRFSAERPKGSFSTLEIQRTEQGDSAMYLCASSLLGAATNYGYTFGSGTRLTVV.

The chain couples TRBV19 to TRBJ2-3; TRBD2 aligns across 11 bases. The V gene end was trimmed by 5 bases and the J gene end by 3 bases; junction bases not matched to a gene: 7. CDR3 length equals 16 residues. CDR1 LNHDA and CDR2 SQIVND come from the germline V gene (reference sequence). The CDR3 DNA follows: TGTGCCAGTAGTCTACTAGCGGGGGAACCGACAGATACGCAGTATTTT. It encodes CASSLLAGEPTDTQYF.

This clone was seen more than once but under ten times. The chain employs TRBV7-9 and TRBJ1-1, with a tentative D call TRBD1 (6 bases). Looked up from germline, CDR1 is SEHNR and CDR2 is FQNEAQ (reference sequence). Trimming took 3 bases from V and 4 from J, leaving 9 bases between them. This CDR3 region has 13 residues. CDR3 amino acids: CASSFWGPTEAFF. Written as DNA, the CDR3 is TGTGCCAGCAGCTTCTGGGGGCCCACTGAAGCTTTCTTT.

The chain joins TRBV4-1 to TRBJ2-7, with 9 positions matching TRBD2. The trim removed 4 bases at V and 2 bases at J, leaving 6 bases unmatched. CDR3 length equals 15 residues. CDR1 is MGHRA, CDR2 YSYEKL, per germline. CDR3 sequence (DNA): TGCGCCAGCAGCCGAGTAGCGGGAGTGGCCTACGAGCAGTACTTC. It encodes CASSRVAGVAYEQYF.

The chain has TRBV6-1 and TRBJ1-1; D remains unclear. The CDR3 has 12 amino acids. V was clipped by 6 bases and J by 1 base, with 6 bases between them. Germline V lookup: CDR1 MNHNS, CDR2 SASEGT. The CDR3 coding sequence is TGTGCCAGCAGGGTAGCGAACACTGAAGCTTTCTTT. Its protein is CASRVANTEAFF.

Concerning this clone: This specimen includes other DNA sequences encoding the same CDR3. The chain uses TRBV9 and TRBJ2-1; maybe TRBD2 (6 bases). This CDR3 region has 13 residues. In germline, CDR1 is SGDLS, CDR2 YYNGEE. V gave up 2 bases and J gave up 7 bases, with 10 bases separating them. CDR3 DNA: TGTGCCAGCAGCGTGGGAGGCGGGAATGAGCAGTTCTTC. It yields the protein CASSVGGGNEQFF.

This clone was detected ten times or more. The junction and the germline gene differ at one end; a read error may be behind it. The chain links TRBV6-5 to TRBJ1-3; 7 bases align to TRBD1. Germline V gives CDR1 MNHEY, CDR2 SVGAGI. The CDR3 spans 11 residues. The CDR3 DNA sequence: TGTGCCAGCAGTTATGACAGGGCCATGTATTTT. Translating it yields CASSYDRAMYF.

The chain has TRBV7-2 and TRBJ1-5; D is perhaps TRBD1 (5 bases). Germline CDR1 and CDR2: SGHTA and FQGNSA. Between the trimmed V and J ends, which lost 1 base and 6 bases, there was a span of 7 bases. The CDR3 spans 13 residues. CDR3 amino acids: CASSLDRGQPQHF. CDR3 in DNA: TGTGCCAGCAGCTTAGATAGGGGTCAGCCCCAGCATTTT.

This chain uses TRBV7-3 with TRBJ2-5, with 10 bases that match TRBD2. Trimming at V came to 4 bases and at J to 4 bases, leaving 6 bases not matched to a gene. From germline, CDR1 is SGHTA and CDR2 FQGTGA. The CDR3 totals 15 residues. CDR3 sequence (DNA): TGTGCCAGCAGCTCGGCTAGCGGGAGCAGAGAGACCCAGTACTTC. Translated: CASSSASGSRETQYF.

The J gene is TRBJ1-2, the V gene TRBV5-6, with D hard to call. Germline values: CDR1 SGHDT, CDR2 YYEEEE. The CDR3 is 15 residues long. Trimming shortened V by 9 bases and J by 5 bases, and 23 bases separated the two germline ends. The CDR3 DNA sequence: TGTGCCAACCACATCGACTGCGACTCGTCATATGGCTACACCTTC. It yields the protein CANHIDCDSSYGYTF.

DNA for the CDR3: TGTGCCAGCCCCCACAGCGGGAGTGTGGACGAGCAGTACTTC. Amino acid sequence: CASPHSGSVDEQYF. The chain couples TRBV6-5 to TRBJ2-7, with TRBD2 identical over 8 bases. This CDR3 contains 14 residues. With 8 bases clipped from V and 5 bases from J, the junction kept 11 bases outside the gene matches. Germline V gives CDR1 MNHEY, CDR2 SVGAGI.

V gene TRBV5-1 combines with J gene TRBJ2-5, with 9 bases fitting TRBD1. CDR3 length equals 16 residues. CDR1 is SGHRS, CDR2 YFSETQ, per germline. Trimming took 6 bases from V and 1 from J; bases not matched to a gene: 10. CDR3 bases: TGCGCCAGCATGATAGGCGCGGGACAGGGCCAAGAGACCCAGTACTTC. As protein: CASMIGAGQGQETQYF.

The chain recombines TRBV27 with TRBJ2-5; 7 bases align to TRBD2. The V gene end was trimmed by 9 bases and the J gene end by 1 base; junction bases not matched to a gene: 8. The CDR3 loop spans 14 amino acids. Germline V gene data show CDR1 as MNHEY and CDR2 as SMNVEV (reference sequence). The CDR3 loop reads CASTASGFQETQYF. CDR3 coding DNA: TGTGCCAGTACAGCTAGCGGTTTCCAAGAGACCCAGTACTTC.

V usage is TRBV6-5 and J usage is TRBJ2-5; D is perhaps TRBD1 (5 bases). This CDR3 comprises 14 residues. Germline values: CDR1 MNHEY, CDR2 SVGAGI. The V end was cut by 4 bases, the J end by 3 bases, with 12 bases between. The CDR3 DNA reads as TGTGCCAGCAGTTCCTGGGGCAGAAAAGAGACCCAGTACTTC. It yields the protein CASSSWGRKETQYF.

The chain has TRBV5-5 and TRBJ1-1; D is undetermined. Between the trimmed V and J ends, which lost 0 bases and 0 bases, there was a span of 6 bases. Germline V gene lookup returns CDR1 SGHKS and CDR2 YYEKEE (reference sequence). This CDR3 has 14 amino acids. The CDR3: CASSLDFVNTEAFF. The CDR3 region has the DNA TGTGCCAGCAGCTTGGACTTCGTGAACACTGAAGCTTTCTTT.

The chain recombines TRBV30 with TRBJ1-5; the match to TRBD1 covers 7 bases. This CDR3 region has 13 residues. Germline V gene lookup returns CDR1 GTSNPN and CDR2 SVGIG (reference sequence). V lost 0 bases, J lost 15 bases, and 11 bases stayed unmatched. CDR3 nucleotides: TGTGCCTGGAGTGTAGGGACAGCCGGTTCTCGGCATTTT. It translates to CAWSVGTAGSRHF.

The V and J genes are TRBV6-6 and TRBJ2-2; D possibly corresponds to TRBD1 (5 bases). CDR3 size: 15 residues. The germline gives CDR1 MNHNY, CDR2 SVGAGI (reference sequence). With 5 bases removed from V and 0 bases from J, the gap between germline ends came to 10 bases. This CDR3 is CASSQQDTNTGELFF. CDR3 nucleotide sequence: TGTGCCAGCAGTCAACAGGATACGAACACCGGGGAGCTGTTTTTT.

V and J are TRBV21-1 and TRBJ1-2. TRBV21-1 is given as a pseudogene. CDR3 size: 15 residues. The CDR3 nucleotides are TGTGCCAGCAGCAAAGTCTTAAGGCAGCGATATGGCTACACCTTC. Encoded protein: CASSKVLRQRYGYTF.

V gene TRBV6-1 combines with J gene TRBJ1-1; TRBD1 matches 7 bases. The CDR3 runs to 11 residues. CDR1 and CDR2 (germline): MNHNS, SASEGT. Trimming at V came to 4 bases and at J to 10 bases, leaving 3 bases not matched to a gene. The CDR3 nucleotides read TGTGCCAGCAGTGTTGACAGGGCAGCTTTCTTT. Protein: CASSVDRAAFF.

CDR3: CASSLTGYDIGYTF. In nucleotides, the CDR3 is TGTGCCAGCAGTTTGACAGGATACGATATTGGCTACACCTTC. The V and J genes are TRBV6-5 and TRBJ1-2; TRBD1 might be the D (6 bases). The V end was cut by 4 bases, the J end by 7 bases, with 16 bases between. The CDR3 runs 14 residues. Germline V lookup: CDR1 MNHEY, CDR2 SVGAGI.

This chain links TRBV30 with TRBJ2-6; D is ambiguous. The CDR3 is 14 residues long. The germline V gene encodes CDR1 GTSNPN and CDR2 SVGIG (reference sequence). The V end was cut by 0 bases, the J end by 1 base, with 4 bases between. CDR3 DNA: TGTGCCTGGAGTGTCAGGTCTGGGGCCAACGTCCTGACTTTC. Protein sequence: CAWSVRSGANVLTF.

The chain combines TRBV29-1 with TRBJ2-7; tentative D call: TRBD2 (6 bases). The CDR3 extends over 12 amino acids. Germline V gives CDR1 SQVTM, CDR2 ANQGSEA. The CDR3 DNA sequence: TGCGGCGCCCAGACTAGCTCCTACGAGCAGTACTTC. Residues: CGAQTSSYEQYF.